These T cell receptor beta chains were read from a single sample in a study of blood T cell repertoires in COVID-19. Using immunoSEQ multiplex PCR, the repertoire was profiled, and TCRdb retains in-frame clones only, with some absent. The sample yields about 75,000 clones, 80% to 90% seen once. Sequenced sample: peripheral blood. The receptors shown here come from a woman aged 45-59 years with acute or convalescent COVID-19. CDR3s include the opening cysteine and the closing phenylalanine or tryptophan. The D gene is left open where the match is weak. Clone size, where shown, is once, few, many, or a class for clones that have expanded.

v_call,clone_size,cdr3_length,j_call,d_call,cdr3_nt,cdr3_aa
TRBV29-1,.,16,TRBJ2-3,TRBD2,TGCAGCGTTGAACTCCTAGCGGGGGCAACCACAGATACGCAGTATTTT,CSVELLAGATTDTQYF
TRBV19,.,16,TRBJ2-1,.,TGTGCCAGTAGTATACTCCGCCTGGTGCCAGGAAGAGAGCAGTTCTTC,CASSILRLVPGREQFF
TRBV3-1/TRBV3-2,once,14,TRBJ2-7,.,TGTGCCAGCAGCCAAACCGGAGGGCCCCACGAGCAGTACTTC,CASSQTGGPHEQYF
TRBV7-2,.,16,TRBJ2-3,.,TGTGCCAGCAGCTTGAGTGAGACTACCTACACAGATACGCAGTATTTT,CASSLSETTYTDTQYF
TRBV4-3,once,17,TRBJ1-2,TRBD1,TGCGCCAGCAGCCATGGGTTAACCGACAGGGGAAGCTATGGCTACACCTTC,CASSHGLTDRGSYGYTF
TRBV27,.,16,TRBJ1-3,.,TGTGCCAGCAGTTTAAATCAGGGAACATCTGGAAACACCATATATTTT,CASSLNQGTSGNTIYF
TRBV27,.,13,TRBJ1-2,.,TGTGCCAGCAGTTTCAGGGTTAACTATGGCTACACCTTC,CASSFRVNYGYTF
TRBV6-2/TRBV6-3,.,17,TRBJ2-7,TRBD2,TGTGCCAGCAGTCCCTCTAGCGGGAGTTTCCTCTCCTACGAGCAGTACTTC,CASSPSSGSFLSYEQYF
TRBV21-1,.,15,TRBJ2-1,.,TGTGCCAGCAGGGGGGACCCGGGACTAGCGGGTGAGCAGTTCTTC,CASRGDPGLAGEQFF
TRBV13,.,16,TRBJ2-1,.,TGTGCCAGCAGCTTACTCCCCCTACAGGGGGGGAATGAGCAGTTCTTC,CASSLLPLQGGNEQFF
TRBV7-2,.,15,TRBJ1-3,TRBD1,TGTGCCAGCAGCTTTGACAGGGCATCCGGAAACACCATATATTTT,CASSFDRASGNTIYF
TRBV2,.,11,TRBJ2-2,.,TGTGCCAGCCACTACACCGGGGAGCTGTTTTTT,CASHYTGELFF
TRBV7-9,.,16,TRBJ2-1,TRBD2,TGTGCCAGCAGCCCAAGGACTAGCGGGGAACACAATGAGCAGTTCTTC,CASSPRTSGEHNEQFF
TRBV7-2,.,15,TRBJ2-5,TRBD1,TGTGCCAGCAGCTTAATGGGACAGGACCAAGAGACCCAGTACTTC,CASSLMGQDQETQYF
TRBV12-3/TRBV12-4,.,12,TRBJ2-7,.,TGTGCCAGCAGTACTCAGGGAGGCGAGCAGTACTTC,CASSTQGGEQYF
TRBV15,once,15,TRBJ2-5,.,TGTGCCACCAGCCCCGCGGGAATAACCCAAGAGACCCAGTACTTC,CATSPAGITQETQYF
TRBV2,.,17,TRBJ2-3,.,TGTGCCAGCAGCGGAAGTAGTGGCGGTTCTAGCACAGATACGCAGTATTTT,CASSGSSGGSSTDTQYF